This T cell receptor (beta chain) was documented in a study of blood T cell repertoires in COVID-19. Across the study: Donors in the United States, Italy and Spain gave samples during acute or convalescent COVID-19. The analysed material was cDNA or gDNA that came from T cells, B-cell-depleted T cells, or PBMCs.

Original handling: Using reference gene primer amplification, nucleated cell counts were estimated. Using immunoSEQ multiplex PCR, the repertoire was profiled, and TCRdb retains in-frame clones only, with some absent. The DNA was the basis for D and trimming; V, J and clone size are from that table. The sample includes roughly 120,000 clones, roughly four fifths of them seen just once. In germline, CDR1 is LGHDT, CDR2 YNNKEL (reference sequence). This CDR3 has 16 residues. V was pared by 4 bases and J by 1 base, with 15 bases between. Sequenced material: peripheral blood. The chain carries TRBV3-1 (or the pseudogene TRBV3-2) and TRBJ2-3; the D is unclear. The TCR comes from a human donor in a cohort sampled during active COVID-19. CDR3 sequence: CASSPLVRDCTDTQYF. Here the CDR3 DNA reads TGTGCCAGCAGCCCACTGGTCCGAGACTGCACAGATACGCAGTATTTT.